This T cell receptor beta chain was recorded in a study of control samples from healthy donors and cancer patients. The data were produced by immunoSEQ multiplex PCR, yet TCRdb's version contains in-frame clones alone and is incomplete. The sample contains some 150,000 clones, 91% of which appear only once. With 6 bases clipped from V and 8 bases from J, the junction kept 11 bases outside the gene matches. Germline V gives CDR1 MDHEN, CDR2 SYDVKM. The CDR3 consists of 14 residues. This receptor was obtained from a man aged 25 to 40 in good health. The chain has TRBV28 and TRBJ1-2; 8 bases are a match to TRBD1. Specimen: blood. CDR3 amino acids: CASSLPGGAKGYTF. CDR3 nucleotides: TGTGCCAGCAGCCTTCCAGGGGGCGCGAAGGGCTACACCTTC.